This T cell receptor beta chain is drawn from a study of glioma-infiltrating T cells. Whole-study context: Samples included WHO grade II oligodendrogliomas or astrocytomas and initial-diagnosis grade IV glioblastomas. General study points: Patients with low tissue-blood divergence carried a signature set of shared blood CDR3 motifs. Above-expected tissue-blood divergence occurred in all gliomas, most in low-grade ones.

Germline V lookup: CDR1 LGHNA, CDR2 YSLEER. The V end lost 0 bases, the J end lost 3 bases, and 17 bases lay between the germline ends. This CDR3 contains 17 residues. This clonotype was seen many times. Its antigen is still unknown. Using RNA template, CDR3s of TCR alpha and beta were amplified with iRepertoire arm-PCR. From the multiplex PCR reads, TCRdb called clonotypes with MiXCR, one entry per CDR3 protein. The sample gives approximately 400,000 distinct CDR3 sequences, around 45% of which show up once; about 11% is in the top ten. Specimen: glioma tissue, nonneoplastic brain tissue, or PBMCs (not recorded which). This receptor was identified in a human donor with low-grade glioma or glioblastoma, undergoing nonglioma brain surgery, or in good health (not recorded which). The chain couples TRBV4-3 to TRBJ1-2, with D perhaps matching TRBD1 (5 bases). CDR3 region: CASSQDWDTGRDYGYTF. In DNA, the CDR3 is TGCGCCAGCAGCCAAGATTGGGATACGGGCAGGGACTATGGCTACACCTTC.